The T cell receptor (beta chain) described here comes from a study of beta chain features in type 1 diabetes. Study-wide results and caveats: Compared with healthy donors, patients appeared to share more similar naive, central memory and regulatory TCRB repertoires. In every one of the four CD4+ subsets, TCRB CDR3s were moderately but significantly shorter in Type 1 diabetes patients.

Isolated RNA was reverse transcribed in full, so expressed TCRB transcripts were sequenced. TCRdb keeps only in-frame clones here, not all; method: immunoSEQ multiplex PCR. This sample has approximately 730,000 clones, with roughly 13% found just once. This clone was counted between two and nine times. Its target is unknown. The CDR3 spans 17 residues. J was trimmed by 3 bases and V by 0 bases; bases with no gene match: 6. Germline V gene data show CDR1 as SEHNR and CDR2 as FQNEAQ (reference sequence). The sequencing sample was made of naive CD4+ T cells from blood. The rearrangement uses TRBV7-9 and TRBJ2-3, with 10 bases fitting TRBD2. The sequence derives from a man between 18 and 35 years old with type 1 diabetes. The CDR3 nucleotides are TGTGCCAGCAGCTTAGCGTGGCTAGCGGGGGCAACAGATACGCAGTATTTT. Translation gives CASSLAWLAGATDTQYF.